Following are 7 T cell receptor beta chains from one sample sequenced in a study of T cells after yellow fever vaccination. From the 5' RACE reads, TCRdb called clonotypes with MiXCR, one entry per CDR3 protein. Of about 630,000 distinct CDR3 sequences in the sample, around 12% were seen once. Here the sequenced sample was PBMCs, taken on the day of the yellow fever booster vaccination. Every receptor here comes from a young man who received the YFV17D yellow fever vaccine.

This clonotype was counted between two and nine times. The chain links TRBV12-3 or TRBV12-4 to TRBJ2-7; D not resolved. There are 13 residues in the CDR3. Trimming removed 2 bases from V and 5 bases from J, with 10 bases in between. The CDR3 DNA reads TGTGCCAGCAGTTTAAGTAGGAACAACGAGCAGTACTTC. Translating it yields CASSLSRNNEQYF.

This clonotype was counted ten times or more. This chain links TRBV7-8 with TRBJ2-7, with 7 nucleotides matching TRBD2. Germline V gene lookup returns CDR1 SGHVS and CDR2 FQNEAQ. The CDR3 has 15 amino acids. V gave up 8 bases and J gave up 2 bases; unmatched junction bases: 12. The CDR3 region is CASSKRDLAAYEQYF. Written as DNA, the CDR3 is TGTGCCAGCTCCAAAAGGGATCTAGCGGCCTACGAGCAGTACTTC.

J is TRBJ2-1 and V is TRBV10-3; D is undetermined. Per the germline V gene, CDR1 is ENHRY and CDR2 is SYGVKD. This CDR3 spans 15 amino acids. The V gene lost 0 bases and the J gene lost 6 bases, with 12 bases spanning the gap. The CDR3 loop is CAISESLSTLNEQFF. CDR3 sequence (DNA): TGTGCCATCAGTGAGTCCCTGAGTACCCTCAATGAGCAGTTCTTC.

This clonotype has more than one count but fewer than ten. The CDR3 loop reads CASSLERGPHNEQFF. The CDR3 DNA reads as TGTGCCAGCAGCTTAGAACGGGGGCCCCACAATGAGCAGTTCTTC. This chain connects TRBV7-8 to TRBJ2-1, with D perhaps assigned TRBD1 or TRBD2 (6 bases each). The germline gives CDR1 SGHVS, CDR2 FQNEAQ. Trimming cost V 1 base and J 5 bases, with 12 bases left between them. The CDR3 covers 15 residues.

The chain employs TRBV5-4 and TRBJ2-5; weak D call: TRBD1 (6 bases). Germline V gene lookup returns CDR1 SGHNT and CDR2 YYREEE (reference sequence). The CDR3 has 15 residues. V was shortened by 4 bases and J by 2 bases, with 15 bases between the two germline ends. Here the CDR3 DNA reads TGTGCCAGCAGCATGGACAGCAATGGGCAAGAGACCCAGTACTTC. The encoded protein is CASSMDSNGQETQYF.

The CDR3 DNA reads as TGTGCCTTCAGTTCAGAACTCAGCGGACCTAGCACAGATACGCAGTATTTT. Its protein is CAFSSELSGPSTDTQYF. The rearrangement joins TRBV12-3 or TRBV12-4 to TRBJ2-3; tentative D call: TRBD2 (5 bases). This CDR3 has 17 amino acids. V lost 11 bases to trimming and J lost 0 bases, with 24 bases between them.

The chain recombines TRBV7-9 with TRBJ1-3, with D unclear. The CDR3 spans 16 residues. Trimming took 5 bases from V and 0 from J, leaving 14 bases between them. Looked up from germline, CDR1 is SEHNR and CDR2 is FQNEAQ (reference sequence). CDR3 nucleotides: TGTGCCAGCAGCCCCTCCGGACCCATCTCTGGAAACACCATATATTTT. This encodes CASSPSGPISGNTIYF.